This entry lists 8 T cell receptor beta chains sequenced from one sample in a study of cytomegalovirus exposure and HLA in healthy donors. A multiplex PCR was run with 60 Vbeta primers and 13 Jbeta primers. Sequencing was performed with immunoSEQ multiplex PCR; in TCRdb, only in-frame clones are kept and a portion is missing. The data hold about 68,000 clones, with 70% to 90% observed a single time. What was sequenced was PBMCs. The source of these receptors is a human donor in good health.

The chain recombines TRBV21-1 with TRBJ1-1; the table calls TRBD1, which could not be checked here. TRBV21-1 has pseudogene status. The CDR3 is made up of 16 amino acids. The CDR3 spells CASSRYLQGADTEAFF. The CDR3 region has the DNA TGTGCCAGCAGCCGATACTTACAGGGGGCCGACACTGAAGCTTTCTTT.

This chain uses TRBV5-6 with TRBJ2-7, with 8 bases lining up with TRBD1. The CDR3 contains 14 residues. Germline V gene data show CDR1 as SGHDT and CDR2 as YYEEEE. V gave up 2 bases and J gave up 1 base; unmatched junction bases: 2. CDR3 sequence reads: CASSFGTGSYEQYF. Here the CDR3 DNA reads TGTGCCAGCAGCTTTGGGACAGGATCCTACGAGCAGTACTTC.

The chain recombines TRBV6-1 with TRBJ1-2, with TRBD1 matching 8 bases. Trimming at V came to 5 bases and at J to 6 bases, leaving 5 bases not matched to a gene. This CDR3 has 13 residues. Germline lookup yields CDR1 MNHNS and CDR2 SASEGT. The CDR3 coding sequence is TGTGCCAGCAGTACCTTGGACAGGGATGGCTACACCTTC. This codes for CASSTLDRDGYTF.

The V call is TRBV9, the J call TRBJ1-1, with D possibly being TRBD1 (6 bases). CDR3 length: 17 residues. V lost 0 bases and J lost 10, with 25 bases in between. The germline V gene has CDR1 SGDLS and CDR2 YYNGEE. DNA of the CDR3: TGTGCCAGCAGCGTAGTTTCGGGGGGTACTTCCGGGACATCAGCTTTCTTT. It encodes CASSVVSGGTSGTSAFF. Drawing the rest from reference TRBV9 and TRBJ1-1, the complete variable domain is DSGVTQTPKHLITATGQRVTLRCSPRSGDLSVYWYQQSLDQGLQFLIQYYNGEERAKGNILERFSAQQFPDLHSELNLSSLELGDSALYFCASSVVSGGTSGTSAFFGQGTRLTVV.

This clone was detected a few times. DNA of the CDR3: TGTGCCAGCCAGACAGGGCCAGGCTACGAGCAGTACTTC. Residues: CASQTGPGYEQYF. The chain uses TRBV19 and TRBJ2-7, with 7 bases lining up with TRBD1. With 9 bases clipped from V and 3 bases from J, the junction kept 8 bases outside the gene matches. CDR1 and CDR2 from the germline V gene are LNHDA and SQIVND (reference sequence). The CDR3 totals 13 residues.

The sample holds a few counts of this clone. The chain uses TRBV19 and TRBJ1-5, with a possible D match to TRBD1 (5 bases). V was cut by 8 bases and J by 7 bases, with 15 bases left in between. Germline V lookup: CDR1 LNHDA, CDR2 SQIVND (reference sequence). The CDR3 length is 13 residues. The DNA for the CDR3 is TGTGCCAGTGGTGGGGCTGCTTGGCAGCCCCAGCATTTT. It codes for CASGGAAWQPQHF.

The CDR3 nucleotides are TGCGCCAGCAGCCCTACTCCGACAGGTGGCTACGAGCAGTACTTC. Its translation: CASSPTPTGGYEQYF. The gene calls are TRBV5-1 and TRBJ2-7; a weak D match, TRBD1 (6 bases). V was trimmed by 4 bases and J by 3 bases, leaving 17 bases between them. The CDR3 is made up of 15 amino acids. The germline V gene has CDR1 SGHRS and CDR2 YFSETQ. Full variable domain (remainder filled in from reference TRBV5-1 and TRBJ2-7): KAGVTQTPRYLIKTRGQQVTLSCSPISGHRSVSWYQQTPGQGLQFLFEYFSETQRNKGNFPGRFSGRQFSNSRSEMNVSTLELGDSALYLCASSPTPTGGYEQYFGPGTRLTVT.

The V call is TRBV28, the J call TRBJ2-5; 8 nucleotides match TRBD2. The J call may be wrong; the DNA end is better matched by TRBJ2-7. Germline V lookup: CDR1 MDHEN, CDR2 SYDVKM. The CDR3 totals 15 residues. This CDR3 is CASSLIAGGAGEQYF. The CDR3 DNA reads as TGTGCCAGCAGTTTGATCGCCGGGGGGGCAGGCGAGCAGTACTTC.